The 25 T cell receptor beta chains presented below share a single source sample, sequenced in a study of human T cells and chemical hapten exposure. TCRdb passed the RACE reads through MiXCR, listing each CDR3 protein once. This table holds about 250,000 distinct CDR3 sequences, around 7% found once. The sample's time point: pre-sensitization, week 0. Described treatment: therapeutic diphenylcyclopropenone sensitization with weekly scalp DPC. Sequenced material: whole blood, taken in connection with sensitization to the hapten diphenylcyclopropenone (DPC). The receptor set was obtained from a man between 18 and 29 years old with alopecia areata. Some clones in this sample may be carry-over from other donors' samples.

This clonotype was seen only a few times. This chain's CDR3 is CAISESRGGNTEAFF. CDR3 nucleotides: TGTGCCATCAGTGAGTCTAGGGGGGGGAACACTGAAGCTTTCTTT. J is TRBJ1-1 and V is TRBV10-3; tentatively, D is TRBD1 (6 bases). V dropped 0 bases and J dropped 1 base, with 9 bases sitting between them. CDR3 length equals 15 residues. Germline lookup yields CDR1 ENHRY and CDR2 SYGVKD.

This clonotype was recorded a few times. V and J are TRBV7-2 and TRBJ2-5; tentative D call: TRBD2 (6 bases). The germline V and J ends were trimmed by 2 bases and 1 base, with 17 bases remaining between them. The V gene's germline CDR1 is SGHTA and CDR2 FQGNSA. The CDR3 runs to 17 residues. CDR3 DNA: TGTGCCAGCAGCTTATTTGGGGGGACGGCCAGCCAAGAGACCCAGTACTTC. This encodes CASSLFGGTASQETQYF.

The table lists this clonotype with a few counts. The chain uses TRBV12-3 or TRBV12-4 and TRBJ2-4; 14 positions agree with TRBD2. V was pared by 5 bases and J by 7 bases, with 10 bases of the junction left unmatched. This CDR3 is built from 17 residues. In DNA form, the CDR3 reads TGTGCCAGCAGTACCATGGGACTAGCGGGGGCGGGGAACATTCAGTACTTC. Its protein is CASSTMGLAGAGNIQYF.

V usage is TRBV25-1 and J usage is TRBJ2-3; 8 bases are shared with TRBD1. The germline CDR1 and CDR2 sequences are MGHDK and SYGVNS. Losses at the gene ends were 6 bases for V and 0 bases for J; bases not matched to a gene: 8. This CDR3 has 16 residues. The CDR3 sequence is CASSPRQGSSTDTQYF. Here the CDR3 DNA reads TGTGCCAGCAGCCCTAGACAGGGGTCGAGCACAGATACGCAGTATTTT.

The gene calls are TRBV2 and TRBJ1-5; D unclear. Trimming removed 2 bases from V and 4 bases from J, with 9 bases in between. Germline V gene data show CDR1 as SNHLY and CDR2 as FYNNEI. The CDR3 loop spans 14 amino acids. This chain's CDR3 is CASSELTANQPQHF. The CDR3 DNA reads as TGTGCCAGCAGTGAACTAACTGCGAATCAGCCCCAGCATTTT.

V usage is TRBV24-1 and J usage is TRBJ2-1, with D possibly being TRBD1 (6 bases). Germline assignment: CDR1 KGHDR and CDR2 SFDVKD. This CDR3 has 16 amino acids. V lost 4 bases and J lost 1, with 13 bases in between. As DNA, the CDR3 is TGTGCCACCAGTGACCTGACAGGAAGTTCCTACAATGAGCAGTTCTTC. Amino acids: CATSDLTGSSYNEQFF.

This clonotype was seen more than once but under ten times. The chain employs TRBV4-3 and TRBJ1-5; 7 bases match TRBD1. The germline V gene has CDR1 LGHNA and CDR2 YSLEER. The CDR3 extends over 15 amino acids. J was trimmed by 6 bases and V by 0 bases; bases with no gene match: 5. This CDR3 reads CASSQDGQGVQPQHF. As DNA, the CDR3 is TGCGCCAGCAGCCAAGATGGCCAGGGGGTTCAGCCCCAGCATTTT.

This chain joins TRBV4-1 and TRBJ2-7, with D possibly TRBD2 on 6 matching bases. The germline V gene encodes CDR1 MGHRA and CDR2 YSYEKL. This CDR3 has 18 residues. The V end was cut by 0 bases, the J end by 0 bases, with 18 bases between. CDR3 amino acids: CASSQDRGSFTSSYEQYF. CDR3 coding DNA: TGCGCCAGCAGCCAAGATCGGGGGAGTTTTACGAGCTCCTACGAGCAGTACTTC.

This clonotype was detected only a few times. This chain links TRBV27 with TRBJ1-6; D might be TRBD1 (5 bases). V gave up 8 bases and J gave up 7 bases, with 21 bases separating them. Germline lookup yields CDR1 MNHEY and CDR2 SMNVEV (reference sequence). The CDR3 consists of 16 residues. CDR3 coding DNA: TGTGCCAGCCTCGAGGTCCCCAGGGCGGCGAATTCACCCCTCCACTTT. Amino acid sequence: CASLEVPRAANSPLHF.

There are a few counts of this clonotype. J is TRBJ1-5 and V is TRBV12-3 or TRBV12-4; TRBD1 matches at 10 bases. V dropped 5 bases and J dropped 0; count of bases not matched to a gene: 10. This CDR3 has 18 residues. CDR3 in amino acids: CASSPFRGQGYSNQPQHF. The CDR3 DNA is TGTGCCAGCAGTCCGTTCCGGGGACAGGGGTATAGCAATCAGCCCCAGCATTTT.

This clonotype came up many times. The rearrangement uses TRBV6-2 or TRBV6-3 and TRBJ2-5, with D tentatively TRBD1 (5 bases). The ends were cut back, 6 bases at V and 2 bases at J, with 10 bases in the middle. CDR1 is MNHEY and CDR2 is SVGEGT in the germline V gene. This CDR3 has 13 amino acids. The CDR3 DNA follows: TGTGCCAGCAGCCTTCAGGGTCAAGAGACCCAGTACTTC. Translating gives CASSLQGQETQYF.

The rearrangement uses TRBV6-5 and TRBJ1-2; TRBD1 matches at 8 bases. The CDR3 loop spans 13 amino acids. Germline V CDR1 and CDR2: MNHEY, SVGAGI. V lost 5 bases and J lost 4; bases outside the gene matches: 3. The chain's CDR3 is CASSAGGFYGYTF. As DNA, the CDR3 is TGTGCCAGCAGTGCAGGGGGCTTCTATGGCTACACCTTC.

This clonotype was seen more than once but under ten times. The chain employs TRBV7-2 and TRBJ1-1; 10 nucleotides agree with TRBD1. The V segment lost 5 bases and the J segment 8 bases; nucleotides outside the gene matches: 11. Germline CDR1 is SGHTA and CDR2 is FQGNSA. The CDR3 covers 15 residues. The CDR3 DNA reads TGTGCCAGCAGCCCGTGGGACAGGGGAGAGAAAGAAGCTTTCTTT. Residues: CASSPWDRGEKEAFF.

The CDR3 sequence: CASSLDMGETKNIQYF. DNA of the CDR3: TGCGCCAGCAGCTTGGACATGGGGGAGACCAAAAACATTCAGTACTTC. V usage is TRBV5-1 and J usage is TRBJ2-4, with D perhaps being TRBD1 or TRBD2 (5 bases each). Germline V lookup: CDR1 SGHRS, CDR2 YFSETQ. This CDR3 comprises 16 residues. Trimming cost V 0 bases and J 2 bases, with 12 bases left between them.

This clonotype was recorded at least ten times. This chain joins TRBV11-1 and TRBJ2-5, with D maybe TRBD1 (6 bases). The V gene lost 6 bases and the J gene lost 1 base, with 12 bases spanning the gap. Germline V lookup: CDR1 SGHAT, CDR2 FQDESV (reference sequence). The CDR3 runs to 14 residues. CDR3 DNA sequence: TGTGCCAGCAGTTCAGACAGGATCCAAGAGACCCAGTACTTC. It specifies CASSSDRIQETQYF.

The rearrangement uses TRBV4-3 and TRBJ1-1; no clear D gene. From germline, CDR1 is LGHNA and CDR2 YSLEER. Trimming stripped 0 bases from V and 0 bases from J, with 11 bases between. The CDR3 loop spans 16 amino acids. CDR3 in amino acids: CASSQDGNRVNTEAFF. The CDR3 DNA follows: TGCGCCAGCAGCCAAGATGGGAACCGGGTGAACACTGAAGCTTTCTTT.

The sample holds many counts of this clonotype. No DNA is shown, since the ends of the CDR3 on it are uncertain; the CDR3 is the one TCRdb lists. The V and J genes are TRBV20-1 and TRBJ1-2. The CDR3 is 13 residues long, counting both termini. Germline CDR1 and CDR2: DFQATT and SNEGSKA (reference sequence). The CDR3 here is CSARDFGEDGYTF.

There are a few counts of this clonotype. CDR3 DNA sequence: TGCAGCGTTGATATTTTGGGACAGCGAAAAGAGACCCAGTACTTC. Encoded protein: CSVDILGQRKETQYF. The chain recombines TRBV29-1 with TRBJ2-5; 7 bases agree with TRBD1. Looked up from germline, CDR1 is SQVTM and CDR2 is ANQGSEA. The V segment lost 3 bases and the J segment 3 bases; nucleotides outside the gene matches: 10. This CDR3 has 15 amino acids.

There are a few counts of this clonotype. The J gene is TRBJ2-6, the V gene TRBV11-2; D ambiguous. The V and J ends lost 5 bases and 3 bases respectively, with 20 bases between them. There are 18 residues in the CDR3. CDR1 is SGHAT and CDR2 is FQNNGV in the germline V gene. CDR3 amino acids: CASSTLKRRIRGANVLTF. Written as DNA, the CDR3 is TGTGCCAGCAGCACCCTCAAGCGAAGAATCCGTGGGGCCAACGTCCTGACTTTC.

This clonotype showed up many times. This chain links TRBV7-2 with TRBJ1-1; 8 nucleotides match TRBD1. V dropped 4 bases and J dropped 7; count of bases not matched to a gene: 11. This CDR3 comprises 15 residues. Per germline, CDR1 SGHTA and CDR2 FQGNSA. CDR3 amino acids: CASSSQGARAFEAFF. The CDR3 region has the DNA TGTGCCAGCAGCTCCCAGGGGGCTCGGGCTTTTGAAGCTTTCTTT.

This clonotype showed up many times. This chain uses TRBV5-1 with TRBJ1-2, with 8 bases that match TRBD1. The CDR3 consists of 16 residues. Looked up from germline, CDR1 is SGHRS and CDR2 is YFSETQ. With V trimmed by 0 bases and J by 2 bases, 6 bases remained unmatched. In nucleotides, the CDR3 is TGCGCCAGCAGCTTGGGTCGACAGGGGAGGAACTATGGCTACACCTTC. Protein: CASSLGRQGRNYGYTF. Full variable domain (missing parts from reference TRBV5-1 and TRBJ1-2): KAGVTQTPRYLIKTRGQQVTLSCSPISGHRSVSWYQQTPGQGLQFLFEYFSETQRNKGNFPGRFSGRQFSNSRSEMNVSTLELGDSALYLCASSLGRQGRNYGYTFGSGTRLTVV.

This chain uses TRBV10-3 with TRBJ1-6; D not certain. CDR3 length equals 10 residues. Trimming shortened V by 10 bases and J by 7 bases, and 5 bases separated the two germline ends. Germline values: CDR1 ENHRY, CDR2 SYGVKD. CDR3 nucleotides: TGTGCCACCCCAAATTCACCCCTCCACTTT. It encodes CATPNSPLHF.

This clonotype has a count of ten or more. This rearrangement joins TRBV9 to TRBJ2-7; D is unresolved. Trimming pared 0 bases from V and 0 bases from J, leaving 4 bases between. The CDR3 runs to 13 residues. Germline V gives CDR1 SGDLS, CDR2 YYNGEE. The CDR3 protein is CASSVGVSYEQYF. CDR3 DNA: TGTGCCAGCAGCGTAGGGGTCTCCTACGAGCAGTACTTC.

This clonotype was observed at least ten times. The V gene is TRBV6-5, the J gene TRBJ2-7, with D possibly matching TRBD1 (6 bases). V was clipped by 2 bases and J by 2 bases, with 10 bases between them. Germline lookup yields CDR1 MNHEY and CDR2 SVGAGI. This CDR3 has 14 residues. The CDR3 coding sequence is TGTGCCAGCAGTTACCACGACAGGACCTACGAGCAGTACTTC. This translates into CASSYHDRTYEQYF.

J is TRBJ2-1 and V is TRBV7-9; D remains unclear. The germline gives CDR1 SEHNR, CDR2 FQNEAQ (reference sequence). Trimming left V 4 bases short and J 7 bases short, with 11 bases between. The CDR3 has 13 amino acids. Here the CDR3 reads CASSWGGVNEQFF. CDR3 nucleotide sequence: TGTGCCAGCAGCTGGGGTGGGGTTAATGAGCAGTTCTTC.